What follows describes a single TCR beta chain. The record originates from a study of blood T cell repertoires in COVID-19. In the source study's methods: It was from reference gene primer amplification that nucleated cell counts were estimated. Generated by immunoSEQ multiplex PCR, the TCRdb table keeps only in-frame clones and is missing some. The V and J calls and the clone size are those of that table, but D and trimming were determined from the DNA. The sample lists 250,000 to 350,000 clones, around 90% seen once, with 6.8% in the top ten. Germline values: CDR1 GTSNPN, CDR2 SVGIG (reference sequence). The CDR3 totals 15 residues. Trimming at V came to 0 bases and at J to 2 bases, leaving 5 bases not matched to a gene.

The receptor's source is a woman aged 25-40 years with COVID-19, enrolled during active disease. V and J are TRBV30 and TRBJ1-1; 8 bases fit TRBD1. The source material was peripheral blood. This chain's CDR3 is CAWSVQGVGNTEAFF. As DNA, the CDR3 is TGTGCCTGGAGTGTACAGGGGGTAGGAAACACTGAAGCTTTCTTT.